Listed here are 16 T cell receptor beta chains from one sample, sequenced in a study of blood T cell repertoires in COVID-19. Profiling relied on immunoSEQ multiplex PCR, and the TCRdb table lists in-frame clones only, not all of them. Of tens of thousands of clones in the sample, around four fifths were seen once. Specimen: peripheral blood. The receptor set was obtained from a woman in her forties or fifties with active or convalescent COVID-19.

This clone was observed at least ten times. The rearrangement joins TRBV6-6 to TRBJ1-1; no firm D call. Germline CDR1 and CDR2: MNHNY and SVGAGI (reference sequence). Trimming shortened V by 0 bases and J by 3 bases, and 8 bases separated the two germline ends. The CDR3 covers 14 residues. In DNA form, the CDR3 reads TGTGCCAGCAGTTACTCCTCGGCGGACACTGAAGCTTTCTTT. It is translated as CASSYSSADTEAFF.

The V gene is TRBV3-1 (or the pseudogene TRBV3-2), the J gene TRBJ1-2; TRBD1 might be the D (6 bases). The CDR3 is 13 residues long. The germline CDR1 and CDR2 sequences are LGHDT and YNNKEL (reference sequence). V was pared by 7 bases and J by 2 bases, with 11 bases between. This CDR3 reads CASTTDSNYGYTF. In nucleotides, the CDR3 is TGTGCCAGCACAACGGACAGCAACTATGGCTACACCTTC.

The CDR3 sequence is CASSLGTGALSYGYTF. The CDR3 DNA sequence: TGTGCCAGCAGCCTCGGGACAGGGGCCCTCTCCTATGGCTACACCTTC. The chain joins TRBV11-2 to TRBJ1-2; 10 bases align to TRBD1. V was clipped by 5 bases and J by 4 bases; unmatched bases: 10. Germline CDR1 is SGHAT and CDR2 is FQNNGV. There are 16 residues in the CDR3.

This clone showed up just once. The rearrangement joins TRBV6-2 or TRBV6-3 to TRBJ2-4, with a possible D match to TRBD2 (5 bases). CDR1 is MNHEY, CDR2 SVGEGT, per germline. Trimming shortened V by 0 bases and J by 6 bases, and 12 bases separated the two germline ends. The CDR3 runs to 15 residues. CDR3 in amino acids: CASSYSVGGGNIQYF. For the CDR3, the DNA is TGTGCCAGCAGTTACTCGGTGGGCGGAGGAAACATTCAGTACTTC.

The CDR3 region is CASSQAGQGSTGELFF. In DNA, the CDR3 is TGTGCCAGCAGCCAAGCTGGACAGGGAAGCACCGGGGAGCTGTTTTTT. The rearrangement uses TRBV3-1 (or the pseudogene TRBV3-2) and TRBJ2-2; 8 bases are shared with TRBD1. The V and J ends lost 1 base and 4 bases, in that order; junction bases with no gene match: 5. The CDR3 has 16 residues. CDR1 and CDR2 (germline): LGHDT, YNNKEL (reference sequence).

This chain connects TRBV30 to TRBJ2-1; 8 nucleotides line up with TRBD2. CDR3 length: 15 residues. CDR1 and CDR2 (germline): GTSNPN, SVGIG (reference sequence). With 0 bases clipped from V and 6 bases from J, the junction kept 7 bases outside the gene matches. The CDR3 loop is CAWSVRSGRGNEQFF. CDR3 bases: TGTGCCTGGAGTGTACGAAGCGGGAGAGGCAATGAGCAGTTCTTC.

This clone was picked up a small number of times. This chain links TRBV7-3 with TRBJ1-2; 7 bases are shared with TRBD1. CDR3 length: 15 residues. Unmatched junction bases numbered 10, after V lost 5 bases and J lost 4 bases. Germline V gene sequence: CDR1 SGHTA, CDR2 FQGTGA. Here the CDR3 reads CASSPTRGGLYGYTF. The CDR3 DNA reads TGTGCCAGCAGCCCAACCCGAGGGGGCCTCTATGGCTACACCTTC.

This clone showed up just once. The CDR3: CASSQGRTMTSGYQETQYF. Here the CDR3 DNA reads TGTGCCAGCAGCCAAGGCAGGACTATGACTAGCGGGTACCAAGAGACCCAGTACTTC. The V call is TRBV3-1 (or the pseudogene TRBV3-2), the J call TRBJ2-5; 10 positions agree with TRBD2. In germline, CDR1 is LGHDT, CDR2 YNNKEL (reference sequence). CDR3 length equals 19 residues. With 1 base clipped from V and 0 bases from J, the junction kept 11 bases outside the gene matches.

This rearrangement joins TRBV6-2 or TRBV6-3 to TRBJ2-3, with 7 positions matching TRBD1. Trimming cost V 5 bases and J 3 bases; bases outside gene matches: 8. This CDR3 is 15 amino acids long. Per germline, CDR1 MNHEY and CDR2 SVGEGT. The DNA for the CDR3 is TGTGCCAGCAGTCAAACAGGGGCCTGGACAGATACGCAGTATTTT. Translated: CASSQTGAWTDTQYF.

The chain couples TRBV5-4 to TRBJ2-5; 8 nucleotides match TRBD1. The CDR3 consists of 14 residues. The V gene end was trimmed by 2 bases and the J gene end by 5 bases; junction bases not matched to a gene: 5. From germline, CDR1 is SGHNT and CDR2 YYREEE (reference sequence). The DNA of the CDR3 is TGTGCCAGCAGCTTACAGGGGGACGGGGAGACCCAGTACTTC. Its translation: CASSLQGDGETQYF.

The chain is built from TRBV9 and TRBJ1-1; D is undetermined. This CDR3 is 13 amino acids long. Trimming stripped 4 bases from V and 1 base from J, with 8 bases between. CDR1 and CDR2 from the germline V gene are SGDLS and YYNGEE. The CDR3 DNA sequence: TGTGCCAGCAGCCTACGAGAGAACACTGAAGCTTTCTTT. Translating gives CASSLRENTEAFF.

CDR3 bases: TGTGCCAGCAGTGACTCGCGACTAGGCAAGCAGTTCTTC. It translates to CASSDSRLGKQFF. The rearrangement uses TRBV6-4 and TRBJ2-1, with D possibly matching TRBD2 (6 bases). V was shortened by 0 bases and J by 11 bases, with 11 bases between the two germline ends. The CDR3 is made up of 13 amino acids. Germline assignment: CDR1 MRHNA and CDR2 SNTAGT.

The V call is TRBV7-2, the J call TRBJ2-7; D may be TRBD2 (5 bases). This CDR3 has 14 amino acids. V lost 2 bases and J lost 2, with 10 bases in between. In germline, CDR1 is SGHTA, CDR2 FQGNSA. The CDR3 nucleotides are TGTGCCAGCAGCTTAATGGGGAGTACCTACGAGCAGTACTTC. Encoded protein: CASSLMGSTYEQYF.

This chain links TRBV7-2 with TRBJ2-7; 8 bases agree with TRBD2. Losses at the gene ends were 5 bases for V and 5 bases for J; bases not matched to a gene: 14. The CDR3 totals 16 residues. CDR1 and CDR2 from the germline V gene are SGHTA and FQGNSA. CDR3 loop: CASSPTRSGSGDEQYF. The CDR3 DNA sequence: TGTGCCAGCAGCCCGACGAGGAGCGGGAGTGGCGACGAGCAGTACTTC.

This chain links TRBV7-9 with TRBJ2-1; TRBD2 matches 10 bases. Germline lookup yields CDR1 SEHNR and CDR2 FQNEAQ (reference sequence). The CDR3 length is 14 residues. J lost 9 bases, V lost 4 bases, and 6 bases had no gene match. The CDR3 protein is CASSSSGRVTEQFF. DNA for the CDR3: TGTGCCAGCAGCTCCAGCGGGAGGGTAACTGAGCAGTTCTTC.

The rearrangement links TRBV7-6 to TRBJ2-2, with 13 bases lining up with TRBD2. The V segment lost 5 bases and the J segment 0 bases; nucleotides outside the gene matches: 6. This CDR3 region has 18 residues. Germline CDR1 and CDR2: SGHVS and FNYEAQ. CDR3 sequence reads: CASSVGLAGASNTGELFF. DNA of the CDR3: TGTGCCAGCAGCGTCGGACTAGCGGGGGCCTCGAACACCGGGGAGCTGTTTTTT.